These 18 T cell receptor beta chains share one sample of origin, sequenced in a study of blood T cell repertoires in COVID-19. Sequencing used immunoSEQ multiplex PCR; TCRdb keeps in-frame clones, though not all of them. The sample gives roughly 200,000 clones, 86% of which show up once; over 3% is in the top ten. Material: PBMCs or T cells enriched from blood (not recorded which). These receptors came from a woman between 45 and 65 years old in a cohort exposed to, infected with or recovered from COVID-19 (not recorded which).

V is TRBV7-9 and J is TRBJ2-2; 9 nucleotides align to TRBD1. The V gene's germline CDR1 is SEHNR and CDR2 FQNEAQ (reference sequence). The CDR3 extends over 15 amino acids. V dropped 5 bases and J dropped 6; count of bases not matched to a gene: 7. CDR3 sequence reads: CASSPPGQGPGELFF. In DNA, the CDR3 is TGTGCCAGCAGCCCACCGGGACAGGGTCCCGGGGAGCTGTTTTTT.

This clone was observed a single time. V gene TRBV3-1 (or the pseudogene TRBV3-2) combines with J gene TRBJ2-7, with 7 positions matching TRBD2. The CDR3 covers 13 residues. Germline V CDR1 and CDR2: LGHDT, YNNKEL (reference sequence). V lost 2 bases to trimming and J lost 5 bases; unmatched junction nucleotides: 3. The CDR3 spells CASSQFSGNEQYF. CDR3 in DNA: TGTGCCAGCAGCCAATTCAGCGGGAACGAGCAGTACTTC.

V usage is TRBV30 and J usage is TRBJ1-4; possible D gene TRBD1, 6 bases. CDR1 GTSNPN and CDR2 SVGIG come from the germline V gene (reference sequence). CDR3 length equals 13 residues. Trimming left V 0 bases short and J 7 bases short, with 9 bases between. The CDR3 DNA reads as TGTGCCTGGAGTGTACAGGGTTCTGAAAAACTGTTTTTT. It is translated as CAWSVQGSEKLFF. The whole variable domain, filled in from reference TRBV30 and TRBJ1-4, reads SQTIHQWPATLVQPVGSPLSLECTVEGTSNPNLYWYRQAAGRGLQLLFYSVGIGQISSEVPQNLSASRPQDRQFILSSKKLLLSDSGFYLCAWSVQGSEKLFFGSGTQLSVL.

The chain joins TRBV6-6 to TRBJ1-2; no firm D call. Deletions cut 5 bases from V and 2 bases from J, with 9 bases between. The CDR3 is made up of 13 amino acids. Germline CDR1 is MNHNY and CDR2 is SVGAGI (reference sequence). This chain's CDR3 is CASSKQTNYGYTF. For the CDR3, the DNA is TGTGCCAGCAGTAAACAAACCAACTATGGCTACACCTTC.

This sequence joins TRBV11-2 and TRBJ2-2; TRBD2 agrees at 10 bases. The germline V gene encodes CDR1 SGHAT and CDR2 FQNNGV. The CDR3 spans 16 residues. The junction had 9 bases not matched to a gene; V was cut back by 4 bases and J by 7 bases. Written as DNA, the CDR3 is TGTGCCAGCAGCTCACTAGCGGGGAGAACGGGCGGGGAGCTGTTTTTT. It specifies CASSSLAGRTGGELFF.

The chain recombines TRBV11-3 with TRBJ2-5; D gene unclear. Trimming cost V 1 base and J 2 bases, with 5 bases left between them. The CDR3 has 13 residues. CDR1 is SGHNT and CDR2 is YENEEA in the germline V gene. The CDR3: CASSLGIQETQYF. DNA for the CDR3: TGTGCCAGCAGCTTAGGTATACAAGAGACCCAGTACTTC.

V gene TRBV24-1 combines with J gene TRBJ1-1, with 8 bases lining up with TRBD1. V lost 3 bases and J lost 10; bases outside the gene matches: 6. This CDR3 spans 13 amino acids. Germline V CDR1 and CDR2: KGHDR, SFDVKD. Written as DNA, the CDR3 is TGTGCCACCAGTGATGACAGGGGTTGGGGAGCTTTCTTT. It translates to CATSDDRGWGAFF.

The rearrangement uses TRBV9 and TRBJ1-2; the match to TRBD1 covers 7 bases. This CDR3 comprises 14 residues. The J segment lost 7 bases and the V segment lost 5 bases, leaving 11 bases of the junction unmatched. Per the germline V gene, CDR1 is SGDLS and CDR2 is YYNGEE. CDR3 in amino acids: CASSELDRSFGYTF. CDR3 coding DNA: TGTGCCAGCAGTGAATTGGACAGGTCCTTTGGCTACACCTTC.

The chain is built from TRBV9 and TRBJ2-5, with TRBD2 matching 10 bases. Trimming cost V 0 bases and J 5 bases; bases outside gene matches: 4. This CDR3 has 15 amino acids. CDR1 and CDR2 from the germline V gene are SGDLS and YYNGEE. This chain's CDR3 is CASSVGLAGHETQYF. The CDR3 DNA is TGTGCCAGCAGCGTAGGACTAGCGGGCCACGAGACCCAGTACTTC.

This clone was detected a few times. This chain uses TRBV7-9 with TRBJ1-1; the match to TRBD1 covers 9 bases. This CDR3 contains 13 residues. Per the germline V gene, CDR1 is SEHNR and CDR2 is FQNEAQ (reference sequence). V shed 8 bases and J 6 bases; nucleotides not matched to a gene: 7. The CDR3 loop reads CASPSGTGPEAFF. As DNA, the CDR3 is TGTGCCAGCCCTTCCGGGACAGGGCCTGAAGCTTTCTTT.

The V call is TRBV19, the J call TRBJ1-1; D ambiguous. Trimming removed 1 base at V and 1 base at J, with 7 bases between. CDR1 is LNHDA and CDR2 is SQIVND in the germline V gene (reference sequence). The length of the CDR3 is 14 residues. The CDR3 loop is CASSIGRKNTEAFF. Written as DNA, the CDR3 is TGTGCCAGTAGTATAGGGAGAAAGAACACTGAAGCTTTCTTT.

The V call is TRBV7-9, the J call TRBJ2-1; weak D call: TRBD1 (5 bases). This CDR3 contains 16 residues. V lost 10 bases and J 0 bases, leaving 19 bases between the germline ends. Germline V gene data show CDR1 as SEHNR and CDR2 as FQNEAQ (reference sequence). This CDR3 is CATNWWGTSSYNEQFF. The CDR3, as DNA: TGTGCCACCAACTGGTGGGGCACGAGCTCCTACAATGAGCAGTTCTTC.

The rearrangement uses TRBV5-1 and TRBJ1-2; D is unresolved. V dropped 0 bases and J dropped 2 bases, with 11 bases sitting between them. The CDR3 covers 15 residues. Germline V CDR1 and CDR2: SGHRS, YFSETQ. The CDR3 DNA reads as TGCGCCAGCAGCTTGGCCGGCAGCGAAAACTATGGCTACACCTTC. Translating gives CASSLAGSENYGYTF. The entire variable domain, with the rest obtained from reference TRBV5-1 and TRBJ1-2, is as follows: KAGVTQTPRYLIKTRGQQVTLSCSPISGHRSVSWYQQTPGQGLQFLFEYFSETQRNKGNFPGRFSGRQFSNSRSEMNVSTLELGDSALYLCASSLAGSENYGYTFGSGTRLTVV.

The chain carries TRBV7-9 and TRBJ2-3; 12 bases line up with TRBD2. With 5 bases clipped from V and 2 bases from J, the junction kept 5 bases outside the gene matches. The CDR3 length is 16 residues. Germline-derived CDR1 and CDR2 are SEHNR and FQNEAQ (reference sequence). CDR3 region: CASSPRLAGDTDTQYF. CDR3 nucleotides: TGTGCCAGCAGCCCGAGACTAGCGGGGGACACAGATACGCAGTATTTT.

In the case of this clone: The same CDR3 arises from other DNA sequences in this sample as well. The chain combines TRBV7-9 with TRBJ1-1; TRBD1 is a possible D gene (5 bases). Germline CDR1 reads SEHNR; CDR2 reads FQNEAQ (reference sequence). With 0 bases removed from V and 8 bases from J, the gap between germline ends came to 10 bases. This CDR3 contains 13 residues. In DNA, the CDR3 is TGTGCCAGCAGCTTAGCGAACGGGGGGGAAGCTTTCTTT. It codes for CASSLANGGEAFF.

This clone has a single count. CDR3 nucleotide sequence: TGTGCCAGCTCACGAACACTAGCGGGGGGGCCGGCCACCGGGGAGCTGTTTTTT. Amino acid sequence: CASSRTLAGGPATGELFF. The V call is TRBV18, the J call TRBJ2-2; 13 bases line up with TRBD2. Trimming removed 4 bases from V and 4 bases from J; junction bases left unmatched: 9. The CDR3 sequence is 18 residues long. Germline CDR1 is KGHSH and CDR2 is LQKENI.

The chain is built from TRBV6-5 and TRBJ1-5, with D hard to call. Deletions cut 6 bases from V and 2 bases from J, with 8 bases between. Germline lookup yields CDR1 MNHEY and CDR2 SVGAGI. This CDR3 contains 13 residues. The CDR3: CASRGLGNQPQHF. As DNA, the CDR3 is TGTGCCAGCAGAGGACTGGGCAATCAGCCCCAGCATTTT.

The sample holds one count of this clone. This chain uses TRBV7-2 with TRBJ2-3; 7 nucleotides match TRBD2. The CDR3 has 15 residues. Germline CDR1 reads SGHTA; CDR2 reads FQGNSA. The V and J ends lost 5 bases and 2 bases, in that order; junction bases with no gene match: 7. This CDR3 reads CASSIQRGYTDTQYF. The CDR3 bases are TGTGCCAGCAGCATCCAGCGGGGATACACAGATACGCAGTATTTT.